A selection of T cell receptor beta chains follows, all from one sample in a study of blood T cell repertoires in COVID-19. The assay was immunoSEQ multiplex PCR, and TCRdb's table has in-frame clones only and misses some. This repertoire shows hundreds of thousands of clones, 88% found once; its top ten account for about 8.6%. The source material was peripheral blood. These receptors were obtained from a man aged 18 to 30 with active or convalescent COVID-19. The CDR3 runs from the conserved cysteine through the conserved F or W. D genes are given only for firm matches. The listing skips clone size in some rows; elsewhere it reads once, few, many or a size class.

J,D,size,V,DNA,CDR3
TRBJ1-2,NA,NA,TRBV11-2,TGTGCCAGCAGCTTAGGCACAGGGTTGGTTGGCTACACCTTC,CASSLGTGLVGYTF
TRBJ2-3,NA,NA,TRBV4-3,TGCGCCAGCAAATCTCGGTGGGATACGCAGTATTTT,CASKSRWDTQYF
TRBJ1-5,TRBD1,many,TRBV15,TGTGCCACCAGCAGAGATCCAGGGGGCGTACAGCCCCAGCATTTT,CATSRDPGGVQPQHF
TRBJ1-6,NA,few,TRBV7-2,TGTGCCAGCAGCTTACGTCAGGGCCTTAATTCACCCCTCCACTTT,CASSLRQGLNSPLHF
TRBJ2-7,TRBD1,NA,TRBV7-2,TGTGCCAGCAGCATACAGGGGCGGTCCGAGCAGTACTTC,CASSIQGRSEQYF
TRBJ2-7,TRBD1,once,TRBV29-1,TGCAGCGTTAGACAGGGGTCTTCCTACGAGCAGTACTTC,CSVRQGSSYEQYF
TRBJ2-2,NA,NA,TRBV5-6,TGTGCCAGCAGCTTGCGGCAGGGCACCGGGGAGCTGTTTTTT,CASSLRQGTGELFF
TRBJ2-7,NA,NA,TRBV2,TGTGCCAGCAGTACAAGCCCGGCAGGATACGAGCAGTACTTC,CASSTSPAGYEQYF
TRBJ2-3,TRBD2,NA,TRBV6-2/TRBV6-3,TGTGCCAGCAGTCGACTAGCGGGGGGCCATACGCAGTATTTT,CASSRLAGGHTQYF
TRBJ1-6,NA,NA,TRBV4-1,TGCGCCAGCAGCCAGTTGGGAACAGGGACATCACCCCTCCACTTT,CASSQLGTGTSPLHF
TRBJ1-1,TRBD1,NA,TRBV14,TGTGCCAGCAGCCTCACAGGGGGGTCGGCTGAAGCTTTCTTT,CASSLTGGSAEAFF
TRBJ2-7,NA,NA,TRBV19,TGTGCCAGTAGTATCGGCGGGAACGAGCAGTACTTC,CASSIGGNEQYF
TRBJ1-2,NA,NA,TRBV12-3/TRBV12-4,TGTGCCAGCAGCCCGCCGACAGGCTATGGCTACACCTTC,CASSPPTGYGYTF
TRBJ2-2,TRBD2,NA,TRBV27,TGTGCCAGCAGTTTATCCGTTAGCGGGGGTTATACCGGGGAGCTGTTTTTT,CASSLSVSGGYTGELFF
TRBJ2-1,NA,NA,TRBV27,TGTGCCAGCAGGCGTGCTAACAATGAGCAGTTCTTC,CASRRANNEQFF
TRBJ2-2,NA,NA,TRBV9,TGTGCCAGCAGCCAGGACAGTGGGGGGCTGTTTTTT,CASSQDSGGLFF
TRBJ1-1,NA,NA,TRBV15,TGTGCCACCAGCAGAGATCGAAGCGGTGAAGCTTTCTTT,CATSRDRSGEAFF
TRBJ1-2,NA,NA,TRBV29-1,TGCAGCGTTGACTCGGCCAGGTCCTATGGCTACACCTTC,CSVDSARSYGYTF
TRBJ2-3,TRBD2,NA,TRBV10-1,TGCGCCAGCAGTGCGGGGGGAACAGATACGCAGTATTTT,CASSAGGTDTQYF
TRBJ1-2,NA,once,TRBV19,TGTGCCAGTAGTTTTACACGAAACTATGGCTACACCTTC,CASSFTRNYGYTF
TRBJ1-3,NA,NA,TRBV5-1,TGCGCCAGCAGCTTGGTCGTCTCCTCTGGAAACACCATATATTTT,CASSLVVSSGNTIYF
TRBJ2-1,NA,few,TRBV24-1,TGTGCCACCAGTGGAGTAGCGAGCGAGCAGTTCTTC,CATSGVASEQFF
TRBJ1-2,NA,many,TRBV5-6,TGTGCCAGCAGCGAGACAGCTAACTATGGCTACACCTTC,CASSETANYGYTF
TRBJ1-6,TRBD1,NA,TRBV9,TGTGCCAGCAGTGACAGTCCGGGACAGGGTGCGAATTCACCCCTCCACTTT,CASSDSPGQGANSPLHF
TRBJ2-7,TRBD2,NA,TRBV11-2,TGTGCCAGCAACCCACCCTATCCGGGAGGGGAGCAGTACTTC,CASNPPYPGGEQYF
TRBJ2-3,TRBD2,NA,TRBV9,TGTGCCAGCAGCGTCATAGCGGGGGGCACAGATACGCAGTATTTT,CASSVIAGGTDTQYF
TRBJ1-6,NA,NA,TRBV24-1,TGTGCCACCATACCGGGACTACATAATTCACCCCTCCACTTT,CATIPGLHNSPLHF
TRBJ1-2,NA,NA,TRBV10-1,TGCGCCAGCAGTGACCCCAACAGCCCTAACTATGGCTACACCTTC,CASSDPNSPNYGYTF
TRBJ2-1,NA,NA,TRBV19,TGTGCCAGTAGTATAGTAAGCCCGCTACCTGAGCAGTTCTTC,CASSIVSPLPEQFF
TRBJ2-7,TRBD2,once,TRBV10-2,TGCGCCAGCAGTGAGTCTCGGACTAGCGACGAGCAGTACTTC,CASSESRTSDEQYF
TRBJ1-4,NA,few,TRBV2,TGTGCCAGCAGGACCATCCGGGGGGTAGCTAATGAAAAACTGTTTTTT,CASRTIRGVANEKLFF
TRBJ2-5,TRBD1,NA,TRBV12-3/TRBV12-4,TGTGCCAGCAGACTCGACAGGGGGGAGACCCAGTACTTC,CASRLDRGETQYF
TRBJ1-1,NA,NA,TRBV15,TGTGCCACCAGCAGAGATGGGGGGGCATGGACTGAAGCTTTCTTT,CATSRDGGAWTEAFF
TRBJ2-7,TRBD1,once,TRBV6-5,TGTGCCAGCAGGCCCGCGGGACAGGGAGCGTACGAGCAGTACTTC,CASRPAGQGAYEQYF
TRBJ1-6,NA,NA,TRBV6-5,TGTGCCAGCAGTTACAGGGAGAATTCACCCCTCCACTTT,CASSYRENSPLHF
TRBJ1-2,TRBD1,NA,TRBV9,TGTGCCAGCAGCGCTCGGTCTGGTGGAGACAGGGACGGTGGCTACACCTTC,CASSARSGGDRDGGYTF
TRBJ2-5,TRBD1,NA,TRBV7-8,TGTGCCAGCAGCATGTCCGGGACAGGGCGGGAGACCCAGTACTTC,CASSMSGTGRETQYF
TRBJ2-1,NA,NA,TRBV10-1,TGCGCCAGCAGTGAGGGGGGACTCTCCTACAATGAGCAGTTCTTC,CASSEGGLSYNEQFF
TRBJ2-7,NA,NA,TRBV12-3/TRBV12-4,TGTGCCAGCAGTGTCACGGCCTACGAGCAGTACTTC,CASSVTAYEQYF
TRBJ1-4,NA,NA,TRBV21-1,TGTGCCAGCAGCAAAGAGGTACAGGGGGCACCCGTCAGTGAAAAACTGTTTTTT,CASSKEVQGAPVSEKLFF